This T cell receptor (beta chain) was documented in a study of CD8 T cell repertoires and HIV-1 epitope variants. Study-level information: Separate wells received one of Twenty-five Gag or Nef variant peptides. General observations from the study: Beta chains alone show antigen proliferation, not cytokine profile or function.

Profiling relied on immunoSEQ multiplex PCR, and the TCRdb table lists in-frame clones only, not all of them. The sample lists 5,000 or so clones, 55% to 70% occurring once. Per the germline V gene, CDR1 is MNHEY and CDR2 is SVGAGI. V was clipped by 7 bases and J by 6 bases; unmatched bases: 8. The CDR3 sequence is 13 residues long. Concerning this clone: Its antigen is as yet unknown.

This clonotype was obtained from a male donor with HIV. Input material: cultured CD8+ T cells derived from PBMCs. This sequence joins TRBV6-5 and TRBJ1-2, with 7 bases matching TRBD1. CDR3 protein: CASISTGENGYTF. In nucleotides, the CDR3 is TGTGCCAGCATTTCCACAGGGGAAAATGGCTACACCTTC.